This TCR beta chain was sequenced in a study of molecular identifiers for immune sequencing clone quantification. Broader study findings: Because of identical TCR molecules sharing a barcode, sizes of highly expanded clones could be underestimated.

TCRdb re-called the PCR reads through MiXCR, storing one row per CDR3 protein. The data hold more than 250,000 distinct CDR3 sequences, with around a fifth observed a single time. As concerns this clonotype: The antigen is undetermined. The junction shows a germline mismatch at one end, possibly a read error.

The specimen was naive CD8+ T cells from blood, with Jurkat cell RNA spiked in. Stated subset: FACS-sorted CD8+CD4-CCR7+CD45RA+ naive T cells. The TCR comes from a human donor in good health. Some libraries in this study had Jurkat cell RNA spiked in.

CDR3 nucleotides: TGTGCCAGCAGCTTAGATCCCGGGGTTAATGAAAATCTGTTTTTT. Translated, it gives CASSLDPGVNENLFF. The chain links TRBV7-6 to TRBJ1-4; D gene ambiguous. CDR3 size: 15 residues. Per the germline V gene, CDR1 is SGHVS and CDR2 is FNYEAQ.